Included here is one T cell receptor beta chain sequence, with context. One end of the junction fails to match germline, which may point to a read error. The sample originates from a study of metastatic and nonmetastatic thyroid tumors. CDR1 is MNHEY, CDR2 SVGAGI, per germline. This CDR3 has 14 amino acids. The entire patient cohort was treatment-naive prior to thyroid surgery. Methods used by the authors: Clinicopathological groups supplied CDR3 differences that were used to build a distant-metastasis classifier for papillary thyroid cancer. TCRdb ran MiXCR on the PCR reads. The V and J calls reflect TCRdb's pipeline rather than the authors' work. The data hold approximately 17,000 clones, with roughly 23% observed a single time.

Sequences were obtained from adjacent normal tissue. This receptor was obtained from a female donor with papillary thyroid cancer or a benign thyroid nodule (not recorded which). Some clones in this sample may be carry-over from other donors' samples. V usage is TRBV6-5 and J usage is TRBJ1-1; D is possibly TRBD1 (5 bases). CDR3 sequence (DNA): TGTTCCAGCAGTTCCTCGGCGGGGGGGACTGAAGCTTTCTTT. Residues: CSSSSSAGGTEAFF.